This TCR beta chain emerged from a study of T cells in Graves' hyperthyroidism and ophthalmopathy (dated 2019 in TCRdb). In the study overall: Peripheral blood samples were taken at initial diagnosis, before any treatment was given. In about 6 Graves' hyperthyroidism patients, the study also compared T-cell repertoires from thyroid tissue with T-cell repertoires from blood. Following sampling, methimazole starting at 30 mg daily was given to hyperthyroidism patients, and high-dose intravenous methylprednisolone was given to ophthalmopathy patients. The 75 to 100 discovery patients were randomly split 7:3 into training and test sets. An independent validation cohort of fewer than 20 hyperthyroidism patients and more than 15 patients who later progressed to ophthalmopathy tested prospective prediction of ophthalmopathy. The paper describes TCR Vbeta CDR3 sequencing of around 130 peripheral blood samples, made up of about 41 ophthalmopathy patients, some 76 hyperthyroidism patients and approximately 17 progressor patients. A discovery cohort of about a hundred patients, 43 with Graves' ophthalmopathy and 57 with stable Graves' hyperthyroidism, was used to find distinguishing TCR V-J signatures.

Amplification of TCR beta CDR3 regions was carried out from RNA transcripts. The first round of RT-PCR for the TCR CDR3 was performed with the HTBI primer set and the Qiagen OneStep RT-PCR kit. The libraries were constructed in a second round of multiplex PCR and then size-selected and purified. Libraries were sequenced paired-end with 100 bp reads on an Illumina HiSeq2000. On the study's bioinformatics: SOAPnuke was used to process the raw data, removing reads that contained adapters or uncalled bases, had a mean Phred below 15, or lacked an exact match to the constant primer or identifier. COPE v1.2.5 was used to merge the high-quality paired reads, and each unique nucleotide sequence was defined as a clonotype. MiTCR v1.1 was used to align the clonotypes against IMGT TRBV, TRBD and TRBJ reference segments. Only V-J combinations with frequency above 0.0001, covering 98% to 99.2% of repertoires, were analysed. The TCS score was defined as F50 (clonal expansion) divided by E x V (chaos), with BLOSUM62-based TCRdist calculated between CDR3 peptides within each V-J. Welch's t-statistics and random forest reduced 500 to 550 V-J features to 10 to 15, which were used in a naive Bayes classifier (R e1071). Using fastp trimming at Q25 and MiXCR clonotype assembly, TCRdb reanalyzed the public sequencing data and kept in-frame beta chains. Rows with one shared CDR3 protein collapse into an entry with the most common genes and DNA. It is TCRdb's table, rather than the study itself, that gives the V and J calls and clone size. The sample yields hundreds of thousands of distinct CDR3 sequences; approximately 15% were counted once. Clones ranked in the top ten supply 2.5% to 4% of the sample.

Ophthalmopathy patients had moderately to severely active disease, Clinical Activity Score of at least 3, NOSPECS grade of at least 4, and duration under 3 months. Exclusion was applied to patients with uncontrolled infections, other autoimmune diseases, pregnancy or lactation. Diagnoses relied on clinical symptoms, serum thyroxine and TRAb, thyroid ultrasound and orbital computed tomography. Ficoll-Paque density gradient centrifugation was used to isolate PBMCs from approximately 10 ml of fresh peripheral blood. Total RNA was extracted with Trizol reagent, and quality was checked on an Agilent 2100 Bioanalyzer. Details on this clonotype: Its antigen is not yet known. No much larger clonotype is one base removed from it; base qualities were not supplied.

Results and caveats for the whole study, not just this receptor: No statistical method was used to fix the sample size in advance, and group allocation was not hidden from the investigators. Blood samples also contained most of the expanded thyroid clonotypes (frequency above 0.001), which suggests that blood repertoires may reflect thyroid immune responses. In validation, progression to ophthalmopathy was predicted by the model with 70.59% sensitivity and approximately 78% specificity, a median of around 5.9 months before onset. In cross-validation, a model built on a 13 V-J signature told ophthalmopathy apart from stable hyperthyroidism with 85% to 90% sensitivity and approximately 81% specificity, and in testing the same model reached 80%/75%.

The CDR3 sequence holds 18 residues, the cysteine and phenylalanine included. Just the 54-base CDR3 DNA is kept, in frame starting at base 1. Relative to germline, V is 5 bases shorter and J is 0 bases shorter, with 19 bases between their ends. CDR1 is given as MGHRA and CDR2 as YSYEKL, both from the germline V gene. The chain is made from TRBV4-1 and TRBJ1-4; the D region possibly corresponds to TRBD1 (6 bases align). The specimen sequenced was blood. This TCR derives from a woman between 35 and 50 years old with Graves' ophthalmopathy. The DNA reads as follows: TGCGCCAGCAGCTACGCCCCCCGGGACACTTCAACTAATGAAAAACTGTTTTTT. Its coded protein is CASSYAPRDTSTNEKLFF.